This T cell receptor (beta chain) appears in the sequencing data of a study of blood T cell repertoires in COVID-19. Method: immunoSEQ multiplex PCR; TCRdb's copy keeps in-frame clones and lacks some. The table includes about 75,000 clones, 88% detected once. The germline V and J ends were trimmed by 3 bases and 7 bases, with 25 bases remaining between them. The CDR3 has 17 amino acids. The TCR was taken from a human donor in a cohort sampled during active COVID-19. The chain is built from TRBV23-1 and TRBJ2-7; a weak D match, TRBD1 (6 bases). TRBV23-1 is recorded as an ORF, its role being uncertain. Specimen: peripheral blood. The CDR3 is CASSHSYRDNPFGEQYF. The CDR3 DNA reads as TGCGCCAGCAGTCATTCTTACCGGGACAACCCGTTCGGAGAGCAGTACTTC.